A single sample gave rise to the 18 T cell receptor beta chains below, sequenced in a study of blood T cell repertoires in COVID-19. Some clones are missing from TCRdb's copy, which holds only in-frame ones; the method was immunoSEQ multiplex PCR. Among some 140,000 clones, about 72% were seen once, and the ten largest hold approximately 9.9%. The sample comprised peripheral blood. The receptor source for this set is a man aged 55 to 70 who had recovered from COVID-19.

This rearrangement joins TRBV28 to TRBJ2-2, with TRBD1 as a possible D gene (5 bases). The germline V and J ends were trimmed by 3 bases and 6 bases, with 8 bases remaining between them. The germline CDR1 and CDR2 sequences are MDHEN and SYDVKM. The CDR3 is made up of 13 amino acids. The CDR3: CASSFGAPGELFF. The CDR3 DNA is TGTGCCAGCAGTTTTGGGGCTCCCGGGGAGCTGTTTTTT.

The chain couples TRBV30 to TRBJ1-1; possible D gene TRBD1, 5 bases. CDR1 and CDR2 (germline): GTSNPN, SVGIG (reference sequence). The germline V and J ends were trimmed by 2 bases and 4 bases, with 11 bases remaining between them. The CDR3 totals 13 residues. The CDR3 DNA follows: TGTGCCTGGAGTCTAAGGACAACCACTGAAGCTTTCTTT. Protein sequence: CAWSLRTTTEAFF.

This clone has just one count. The CDR3 protein is CASSSPGQRSPLHF. The DNA for the CDR3 is TGTGCCAGCAGCTCCCCGGGACAACGATCACCCCTCCACTTT. The J gene is TRBJ1-6, the V gene TRBV5-5; perhaps TRBD1 as D (6 bases). Trimming removed 3 bases at V and 10 bases at J, with 14 bases between. This CDR3 contains 14 residues. The germline V gene encodes CDR1 SGHKS and CDR2 YYEKEE (reference sequence).

The chain carries TRBV5-4 and TRBJ1-2; 8 nucleotides match TRBD1. Germline V gene lookup returns CDR1 SGHNT and CDR2 YYREEE (reference sequence). The CDR3 totals 13 residues. The ends lost 4 bases at V and 6 bases at J; junction bases unmatched: 5. This chain's CDR3 is CASSRDRRNGYTF. The CDR3 nucleotides read TGTGCCAGCAGCAGGGACAGGCGAAATGGCTACACCTTC.

This clone was seen a handful of times. CDR3 nucleotide sequence: TGTGCCACCCAATTTGGGACAGTCGACGAGCAGTACTTC. Encoded protein: CATQFGTVDEQYF. The chain couples TRBV7-9 to TRBJ2-7; 7 bases agree with TRBD1. V trimming: 10 bases; J trimming: 5 bases; junction bases outside the gene matches: 11. From germline, CDR1 is SEHNR and CDR2 FQNEAQ (reference sequence). This CDR3 has 13 residues.

The rearrangement joins TRBV29-1 to TRBJ1-4, with TRBD1 matching over 10 bases. Germline lookup yields CDR1 SQVTM and CDR2 ANQGSEA. V shed 6 bases, J shed 0 bases, and the junction held 4 bases outside the gene matches. The CDR3 has 15 residues. The CDR3 sequence is CSVRTGGATNEKLFF. CDR3 DNA sequence: TGCAGCGTAAGGACAGGGGGGGCAACTAATGAAAAACTGTTTTTT.

The chain has TRBV19 and TRBJ1-3, with D maybe TRBD1 (5 bases). Germline V gives CDR1 LNHDA, CDR2 SQIVND (reference sequence). This CDR3 has 12 amino acids. V gave up 9 bases and J gave up 4 bases, with 10 bases separating them. This CDR3 reads CASGDLGNTIYF. The CDR3 DNA is TGTGCCAGCGGGGACTTGGGAAACACCATATATTTT.

The V gene is TRBV9, the J gene TRBJ1-3; no firm D call. The germline V gene has CDR1 SGDLS and CDR2 YYNGEE. Trimming cost V 0 bases and J 2 bases, with 6 bases left between them. CDR3 length: 14 amino acids. DNA for the CDR3: TGTGCCAGCAGCGTAGGCGGTACTGGAAACACCATATATTTT. This translates into CASSVGGTGNTIYF.

With regard to this clone: Sequence at one end of the junction differs from germline and may be a read error. This sequence joins TRBV28 and TRBJ2-3; D is possibly TRBD1 (5 bases). In germline, CDR1 is MDHEN, CDR2 SYDVKM. This CDR3 spans 12 amino acids. Here the CDR3 DNA reads TGTGCCACCAGTCAGGGCCCAGATACGCAGTATTTT. This sequence encodes CATSQGPDTQYF.

The chain recombines TRBV30 with TRBJ1-5; TRBD1 is a possible D gene (5 bases). This CDR3 region has 13 residues. Trimming took 3 bases from V and 4 from J, leaving 10 bases between them. The germline CDR1 and CDR2 sequences are GTSNPN and SVGIG (reference sequence). The CDR3 spells CAWSMTENQPQHF. The CDR3 coding sequence is TGTGCCTGGAGCATGACAGAAAATCAGCCCCAGCATTTT.

The chain recombines TRBV30 with TRBJ2-1; 9 bases are shared with TRBD2. After removal of 4 bases from V and 5 bases from J, the junction contained 6 bases not matched to a gene. The CDR3 totals 14 residues. The germline gives CDR1 GTSNPN, CDR2 SVGIG (reference sequence). As DNA, the CDR3 is TGTGCCTGGACATCTAGCGGGAAGAACAATGAGCAGTTCTTC. Its protein is CAWTSSGKNNEQFF.

V is TRBV7-3 and J is TRBJ1-6; TRBD1 matches 9 bases. Per the germline V gene, CDR1 is SGHTA and CDR2 is FQGTGA. The CDR3 contains 15 residues. The junction had 9 bases not matched to a gene; V was cut back by 5 bases and J by 10 bases. The CDR3: CASSPQGQGRSPLHF. In nucleotides, the CDR3 is TGTGCCAGCAGCCCGCAGGGACAGGGCAGGTCACCCCTCCACTTT.

The CDR3 nucleotides are TGTGCCAGTAGGGGACAGGGGGCCACCGGGGAGCTGTTTTTT. Amino acid sequence: CASRGQGATGELFF. V usage is TRBV19 and J usage is TRBJ2-2; 12 bases agree with TRBD1. The V segment lost 6 bases and the J segment 4 bases; nucleotides outside the gene matches: 0. Per the germline V gene, CDR1 is LNHDA and CDR2 is SQIVND (reference sequence). This CDR3 spans 14 amino acids.

V usage is TRBV6-5 and J usage is TRBJ1-1, with TRBD1 as a possible D gene (6 bases). The CDR3 sequence is 13 residues long. Germline V CDR1 and CDR2: MNHEY, SVGAGI. V gave up 6 bases and J gave up 1 base, with 9 bases separating them. The CDR3 nucleotides read TGTGCCAGCAGCCCGACAGGGAACACTGAAGCTTTCTTT. Its translation is CASSPTGNTEAFF.

The genes are TRBV5-8 and TRBJ2-3; D perhaps matches TRBD1 (5 bases). Per the germline V gene, CDR1 is SGHTS and CDR2 is YDEGEE. With 2 bases removed from V and 1 base from J, the gap between germline ends came to 8 bases. The CDR3 has 14 residues. The CDR3 region is CASSLEGGTDTQYF. Here the CDR3 DNA reads TGTGCCAGCAGCTTAGAAGGGGGCACAGATACGCAGTATTTT.

The chain couples TRBV5-4 to TRBJ1-2; weak D call: TRBD1 (5 bases). This CDR3 has 14 residues. Germline loops: CDR1 SGHNT, CDR2 YYREEE (reference sequence). V was cut by 1 base and J by 6 bases, with 13 bases left in between. For the CDR3, the DNA is TGTGCCAGCAGCTTGCGTCAGGGCAGGCATGGCTACACCTTC. This gives the protein CASSLRQGRHGYTF.

The chain combines TRBV2 with TRBJ2-6; 7 bases match TRBD1. The junction had 6 bases not matched to a gene; V was cut back by 4 bases and J by 0 bases. Germline V gives CDR1 SNHLY, CDR2 FYNNEI. The CDR3 loop spans 17 amino acids. Here the CDR3 reads CASSADRATSGANVLTF. For the CDR3, the DNA is TGTGCCAGCAGTGCAGACAGGGCCACCTCTGGGGCCAACGTCCTGACTTTC.

The V gene is TRBV20-1, the J gene TRBJ1-1; D possibly corresponds to TRBD1 (6 bases). Germline V gene data show CDR1 as DFQATT and CDR2 as SNEGSKA (reference sequence). V dropped 7 bases and J dropped 3 bases, with 9 bases sitting between them. This CDR3 region has 11 residues. The CDR3 loop reads CSVAGDTEAFF. Written as DNA, the CDR3 is TGCAGTGTCGCAGGGGACACTGAAGCTTTCTTT.